The 18 T cell receptor beta chains below were found in one sample sequenced in a study of blood T cell repertoires in COVID-19. TCRdb keeps only in-frame clones here, not all; method: immunoSEQ multiplex PCR. The table records more than 150,000 clones, around 80% of them present only once. The sequenced sample consisted of peripheral blood. Receptors originate from a man aged 25 to 45 with active or convalescent COVID-19.

The chain is built from TRBV7-9 and TRBJ1-4; 7 nucleotides match TRBD1. The J segment lost 0 bases and the V segment lost 2 bases, leaving 9 bases of the junction unmatched. Looked up from germline, CDR1 is SEHNR and CDR2 is FQNEAQ (reference sequence). The CDR3 runs to 18 residues. CDR3 nucleotides: TGTGCCAGCAGCTTATGGACAGGCCTGGTTGCAACTAATGAAAAACTGTTTTTT. This sequence encodes CASSLWTGLVATNEKLFF.

The V call is TRBV30, the J call TRBJ2-3, with D possibly matching TRBD2 (7 bases). CDR1 and CDR2 (germline): GTSNPN, SVGIG (reference sequence). The CDR3 is 15 residues long. The ends were cut back, 3 bases at V and 8 bases at J, with 21 bases in the middle. The CDR3 region is CAWSPRGGESSTQYF. CDR3 bases: TGTGCCTGGAGCCCCCGAGGGGGGGAAAGTAGTACGCAGTATTTT.

The chain is built from TRBV6-1 and TRBJ2-5; D is perhaps TRBD1 (5 bases). This CDR3 is 18 amino acids long. Trimming shortened V by 2 bases and J by 0 bases, and 19 bases separated the two germline ends. Germline lookup yields CDR1 MNHNS and CDR2 SASEGT. CDR3 coding DNA: TGTGCCAGCAGTGAAAAGTCAGGGTGGCAGTTATACCAAGAGACCCAGTACTTC. Translating gives CASSEKSGWQLYQETQYF.

The chain combines TRBV6-5 with TRBJ1-5; no clear D. The CDR3 contains 15 residues. Germline V gene sequence: CDR1 MNHEY, CDR2 SVGAGI. The ends were cut back, 8 bases at V and 0 bases at J, with 14 bases in the middle. The CDR3 DNA sequence: TGTGCCAGCGTCACGCTAGACCTTAGCAATCAGCCCCAGCATTTT. This gives the protein CASVTLDLSNQPQHF.

The chain joins TRBV13 to TRBJ2-7; 8 bases fit TRBD1. V trimming: 0 bases; J trimming: 1 base; junction bases outside the gene matches: 2. Germline V lookup: CDR1 PRHDT, CDR2 FYEKMQ (reference sequence). This CDR3 is built from 15 residues. CDR3: CASSLGTGVSYEQYF. The DNA for the CDR3 is TGTGCCAGCAGCTTAGGGACAGGGGTGTCCTACGAGCAGTACTTC.

The chain couples TRBV4-1 to TRBJ2-2; 10 bases are a match to TRBD2. With V trimmed by 1 base and J by 3 bases, 5 bases remained unmatched. The CDR3 runs to 17 residues. CDR1 is MGHRA, CDR2 YSYEKL, per germline. The CDR3 loop is CASSQVSGGWDTGELFF. In DNA, the CDR3 is TGCGCCAGCAGCCAAGTTAGCGGGGGGTGGGACACCGGGGAGCTGTTTTTT.

The genes are TRBV7-2 and TRBJ2-1; 11 bases line up with TRBD2. J lost 8 bases, V lost 5 bases, and 11 bases had no gene match. Germline CDR1 and CDR2: SGHTA and FQGNSA. This CDR3 comprises 16 residues. The CDR3: CASSPLAGGDGYEQFF. The CDR3 bases are TGTGCCAGCAGCCCCCTAGCGGGAGGAGACGGCTATGAGCAGTTCTTC.

The chain couples TRBV7-9 to TRBJ2-5; possibly TRBD2 for D (6 bases). The CDR3 consists of 15 residues. From germline, CDR1 is SEHNR and CDR2 FQNEAQ (reference sequence). Trimming stripped 5 bases from V and 5 bases from J, with 18 bases between. CDR3 sequence: CASSTGSILGETQYF. The CDR3 bases are TGTGCCAGCAGCACCGGGAGCATCCTCGGGGAGACCCAGTACTTC.

The chain employs TRBV11-2 and TRBJ2-7, with D maybe TRBD1 (6 bases). V lost 5 bases to trimming and J lost 3 bases, with 20 bases between them. Germline V gene lookup returns CDR1 SGHAT and CDR2 FQNNGV. This CDR3 is built from 16 residues. CDR3 nucleotides: TGTGCCAGCAGCCAGGCCTCGGTACAGGGTGGCTACGAGCAGTACTTC. It yields the protein CASSQASVQGGYEQYF.

In DNA, the CDR3 is TGCAGCGGCCGACAGGGGAACACTGAAGCTTTCTTT. This codes for CSGRQGNTEAFF. The chain carries TRBV29-1 and TRBJ1-1; 7 bases map to TRBD1. The CDR3 runs 12 residues. CDR1 SQVTM and CDR2 ANQGSEA come from the germline V gene. The V and J ends lost 7 bases and 1 base, in that order; junction bases with no gene match: 3.

This clone appeared once. This chain connects TRBV4-1 to TRBJ2-1; TRBD2 might be the D (5 bases). CDR1 is MGHRA, CDR2 YSYEKL, per germline. This CDR3 comprises 14 residues. Trimming pared 1 base from V and 10 bases from J, leaving 14 bases between. CDR3 in DNA: TGCGCCAGCAGCCAAGGAGGGATACCTCGCGAGCAGTTCTTC. It specifies CASSQGGIPREQFF.

The chain has TRBV27 and TRBJ1-4; 8 nucleotides match TRBD1. This CDR3 has 18 residues. Germline V gene sequence: CDR1 MNHEY, CDR2 SMNVEV (reference sequence). V was clipped by 5 bases and J by 4 bases; unmatched bases: 15. The CDR3 DNA follows: TGTGCCAGCAGTCTAACAGGGGGAATGATCGGGCTTAATGAAAAACTGTTTTTT. It is translated as CASSLTGGMIGLNEKLFF.

V and J are TRBV7-2 and TRBJ2-7, with D maybe TRBD2 (5 bases). Germline CDR1 SGHTA, CDR2 FQGNSA. The CDR3 spans 13 residues. V dropped 6 bases and J dropped 2 bases, with 11 bases sitting between them. CDR3 sequence: CASRVPGAYEQYF. DNA of the CDR3: TGTGCCAGCAGAGTCCCCGGGGCCTACGAGCAGTACTTC.

The chain has TRBV15 and TRBJ2-5; 9 bases align to TRBD2. There are 15 residues in the CDR3. V lost 1 base and J lost 4; bases outside the gene matches: 4. Germline V lookup: CDR1 LNHNV, CDR2 YYDKDF (reference sequence). CDR3 in amino acids: CATSRGGGAPETQYF. The CDR3 DNA follows: TGTGCCACCAGCAGAGGCGGGGGGGCCCCAGAGACCCAGTACTTC.

The chain couples TRBV27 to TRBJ1-4; no reliable D call. CDR3 length: 16 residues. Trimming shortened V by 1 base and J by 5 bases, and 14 bases separated the two germline ends. The germline gives CDR1 MNHEY, CDR2 SMNVEV (reference sequence). Here the CDR3 reads CASSLLVPGGNEKLFF. In DNA form, the CDR3 reads TGTGCCAGCAGTTTATTGGTCCCGGGAGGAAATGAAAAACTGTTTTTT.

J is TRBJ2-3 and V is TRBV6-2 or TRBV6-3, with D maybe TRBD2 (6 bases). V shed 2 bases and J shed 4 bases, with 13 bases lying between them. Germline lookup yields CDR1 MNHEY and CDR2 SVGEGT. This CDR3 contains 15 residues. CDR3 DNA: TGTGCCAGCAGTTACACCAGTCTAGCGTCAGATACGCAGTATTTT. Its protein is CASSYTSLASDTQYF.

This clone was seen only once. Other DNA sequences of this sample code for an identical CDR3. J is TRBJ2-5 and V is TRBV3-1 (or the pseudogene TRBV3-2), with 11 bases identical to TRBD2. After removal of 1 base from V and 2 bases from J, the junction contained 3 bases not matched to a gene. Germline CDR1 is LGHDT and CDR2 is YNNKEL (reference sequence). CDR3 size: 16 residues. The CDR3 is CASSQGTSGGQETQYF. The DNA for the CDR3 is TGTGCCAGCAGCCAAGGTACTAGCGGGGGTCAAGAGACCCAGTACTTC.

The CDR3 spells CASSYGGQGSSYEQYF. DNA of the CDR3: TGTGCCAGCAGTTACGGGGGACAGGGAAGCTCCTACGAGCAGTACTTC. The rearrangement uses TRBV6-5 and TRBJ2-7, with TRBD1 matching 9 bases. V was clipped by 2 bases and J by 0 bases; unmatched bases: 5. The CDR3 has 16 amino acids. Germline values: CDR1 MNHEY, CDR2 SVGAGI.